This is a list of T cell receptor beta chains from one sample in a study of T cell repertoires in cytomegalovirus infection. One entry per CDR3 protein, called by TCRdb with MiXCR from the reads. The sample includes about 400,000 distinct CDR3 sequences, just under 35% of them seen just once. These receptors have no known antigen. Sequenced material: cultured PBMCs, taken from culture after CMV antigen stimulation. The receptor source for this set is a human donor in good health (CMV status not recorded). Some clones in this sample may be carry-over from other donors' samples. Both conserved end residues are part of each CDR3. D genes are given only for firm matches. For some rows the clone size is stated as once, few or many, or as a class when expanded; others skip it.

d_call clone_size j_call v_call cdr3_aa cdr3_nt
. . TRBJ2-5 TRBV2 CASIPTGVQETQYF TGTGCCAGCATCCCGACAGGCGTCCAAGAGACCCAGTACTTC
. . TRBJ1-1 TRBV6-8 CASSGVLQGVSFF TGTGCCAGCAGTGGTGTCTTACAGGGTGTTTCTTTCTTT
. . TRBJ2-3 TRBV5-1 CASSLGHAGTDTQYF TGCGCCAGCAGCTTGGGGCATGCCGGCACAGATACGCAGTATTTT
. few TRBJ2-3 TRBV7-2 CASSLSGQGTDTQYF TGTGCCAGCAGCTTATCTGGGCAGGGCACAGATACGCAGTATTTT
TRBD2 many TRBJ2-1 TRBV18 CASSPRTSGNNEQFF TGTGCCAGCAGCCCTCGGACTAGCGGTAACAATGAGCAGTTCTTC
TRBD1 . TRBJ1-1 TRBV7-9 CASSLAQGARTEAFF TGTGCCAGCAGCTTAGCCCAGGGGGCTAGAACTGAAGCTTTCTTT
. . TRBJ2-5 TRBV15 CATSRDKTRTRETQYF TGTGCCACCAGCAGAGATAAGACTAGAACACGAGAGACCCAGTACTTC
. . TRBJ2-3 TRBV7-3 CASSPQGLVDTQYF TGTGCCAGCAGCCCGCAGGGGTTAGTAGATACGCAGTATTTT
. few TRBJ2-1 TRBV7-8 CASSLYQRQFF TGTGCCAGCAGCTTATATCAACGGCAGTTCTTC
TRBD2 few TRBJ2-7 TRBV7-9 CASSPQAGGSYEQYF TGTGCCAGCAGCCCCCAAGCGGGAGGCTCCTACGAGCAGTACTTC
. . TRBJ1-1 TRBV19 CATLSSTGIDIATEAFF TGTGCCACCCTTTCCTCGACGGGGATCGACATAGCCACTGAAGCTTTCTTT
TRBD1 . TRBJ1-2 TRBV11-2 CATRDRGHYGYTF TGTGCTACAAGAGACAGGGGACACTATGGCTACACCTTC
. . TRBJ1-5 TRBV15 CATSRGAGIAVQPQHF TGTGCCACCAGCAGAGGAGCGGGAATAGCAGTTCAGCCCCAGCATTTT
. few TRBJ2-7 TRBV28 CASSPLIAGLRSYEQYF TGTGCCAGCAGTCCCTTAATCGCGGGCCTTAGATCCTACGAGCAGTACTTC
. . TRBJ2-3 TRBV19 CASTPSRGLDTQYF TGTGCCAGTACCCCTTCGAGAGGGCTCGATACGCAGTATTTT
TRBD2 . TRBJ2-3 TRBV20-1 CSAERSGGDTQYF TGCAGTGCCGAGCGGTCGGGGGGAGATACGCAGTATTTT
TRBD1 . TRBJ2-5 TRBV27 CASSSLGTARETQYF TGTGCCAGCAGTTCGCTAGGGACAGCAAGGGAGACCCAGTACTTC
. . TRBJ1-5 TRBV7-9 CANSVRDGSNQPQHF TGTGCCAACAGCGTCCGGGACGGCAGCAATCAGCCCCAGCATTTT
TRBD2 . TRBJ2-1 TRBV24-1 CATTPSGTSSYNEQFF TGTGCCACCACCCCATCCGGGACTAGCAGTTACAATGAGCAGTTCTTC
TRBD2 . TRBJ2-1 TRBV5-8 CASGGWLAGVNEQFF TGTGCCAGCGGAGGATGGCTAGCGGGAGTCAATGAGCAGTTCTTC
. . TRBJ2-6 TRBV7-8 CASTTYSGANVLTF TGTGCCAGCACCACCTATTCTGGGGCCAACGTCCTGACTTTC
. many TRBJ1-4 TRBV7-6 CASSSTARRGESNEKLFF TGTGCCAGCAGCTCAACGGCGAGGCGGGGAGAATCTAATGAAAAACTGTTTTTT
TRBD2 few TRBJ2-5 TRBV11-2 CASSSRLAGGTGETQYF TGTGCCAGCAGCTCACGACTAGCGGGAGGAACGGGGGAGACCCAGTACTTC
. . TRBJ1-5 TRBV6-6 CASSQVEASPQHF TGTGCCAGCAGTCAAGTAGAGGCCAGCCCCCAGCATTTT
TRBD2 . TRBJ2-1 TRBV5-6 CASRRTSGAGNEQFF TGTGCCAGCAGAAGGACTAGCGGGGCCGGGAATGAGCAGTTCTTC
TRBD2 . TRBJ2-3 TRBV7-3 CASSPNGAGVTDTQYF TGTGCCAGCAGCCCCAACGGAGCGGGAGTGACAGATACGCAGTATTTT
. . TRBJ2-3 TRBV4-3 CASSQERTKVLTDTQYF TGCGCCAGCAGCCAAGAGAGAACAAAAGTCCTGACAGATACGCAGTATTTT
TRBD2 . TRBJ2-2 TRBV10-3 CAISELASAGELFF TGTGCCATCAGTGAACTAGCGAGTGCCGGGGAGCTGTTTTTT
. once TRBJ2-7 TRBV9 CASSIRGWDSEIF TGTGCCAGCAGCATCAGGGGTTGGGACTCAGAAATCTTC
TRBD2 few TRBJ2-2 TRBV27 CASSYVAGVTGELFF TGTGCCAGCAGTTATGTAGCGGGAGTTACCGGGGAGCTGTTTTTT
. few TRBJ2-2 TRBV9 CASSAHPAGRNTGELFF TGTGCCAGCAGCGCTCACCCCGCGGGAAGGAACACCGGGGAGCTGTTTTTT
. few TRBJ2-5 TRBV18 CASSPDQALETQYF TGTGCCAGCTCACCAGATCAAGCGTTAGAGACCCAGTACTTC
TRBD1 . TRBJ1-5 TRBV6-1 CASVVWQGDQPQHF TGTGCCAGCGTTGTTTGGCAGGGGGACCAGCCCCAGCATTTT
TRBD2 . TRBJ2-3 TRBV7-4 CASSGPPLLAGVRDTQYF TGTGCCAGCAGCGGACCTCCATTACTAGCGGGAGTAAGAGATACGCAGTATTTT
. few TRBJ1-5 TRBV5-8 CASSLDQGRRGGNQPQHF TGTGCCAGCAGCTTAGATCAGGGTCGTCGAGGTGGCAATCAGCCCCAGCATTTT
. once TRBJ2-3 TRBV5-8 CASTYDSGPNTQYF TGTGCCAGCACGTATGACAGCGGGCCCAATACGCAGTATTTT
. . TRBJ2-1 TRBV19 CASSPRDRPVVPYEQFF TGTGCCAGTAGTCCTCGAGACAGACCTGTCGTTCCCTATGAGCAGTTCTTC
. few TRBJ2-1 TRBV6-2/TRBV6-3 CASSSPGGYNEQFF TGTGCCAGCAGTTCGCCAGGGGGGTACAATGAGCAGTTCTTC
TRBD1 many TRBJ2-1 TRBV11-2 CASSLGGWTGEFSYNEQFF TGTGCCAGCAGCTTAGGAGGCTGGACAGGGGAATTCTCCTACAATGAGCAGTTCTTC
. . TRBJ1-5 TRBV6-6 CASSYSQGLNFQPQHF TGTGCCAGCAGTTACTCGCAAGGATTAAACTTTCAGCCCCAGCATTTT
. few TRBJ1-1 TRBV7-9 CASSLALGRATEAFF TGTGCCAGCAGCTTAGCCCTCGGCAGGGCCACTGAAGCTTTCTTT
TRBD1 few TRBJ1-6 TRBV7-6 CASSLQGARSPLHF TGTGCCAGCAGCTTACAGGGGGCGCGGTCACCCCTCCACTTT
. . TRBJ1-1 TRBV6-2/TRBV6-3 CAIREVMNTEAFF TGTGCCATACGAGAGGTGATGAACACTGAAGCTTTCTTT
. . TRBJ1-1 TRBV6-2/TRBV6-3 CASSLQMLTEAFF TGTGCCAGCAGTCTACAAATGTTAACTGAAGCTTTCTTT
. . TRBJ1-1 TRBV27 CASNPAERSTEAFF TGTGCCAGCAATCCGGCTGAGAGGAGCACTGAAGCTTTCTTT
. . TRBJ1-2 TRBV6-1 CASSEGTAPNYGYTF TGTGCCAGCAGTGAAGGGACAGCTCCTAACTATGGCTACACCTTC
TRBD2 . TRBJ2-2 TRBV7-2 CASSSGLAGTGELFF TGTGCCAGCAGCTCGGGACTAGCGGGAACCGGGGAGCTGTTTTTT
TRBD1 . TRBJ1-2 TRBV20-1 CSALIGQGAYGYTF TGCAGTGCTCTGATCGGACAGGGGGCCTATGGCTACACCTTC
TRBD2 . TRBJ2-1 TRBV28 CASSSPVAGTHNEQFF TGTGCCAGCAGTTCGCCCGTAGCGGGAACGCACAATGAGCAGTTCTTC
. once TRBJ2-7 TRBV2 CASRFWGDYEQYF TGTGCCAGCAGGTTCTGGGGGGACTACGAGCAGTACTTC
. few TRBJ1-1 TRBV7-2 CASSLVARDTEAFF TGTGCCAGCAGCTTAGTTGCCAGGGACACTGAAGCTTTCTTT
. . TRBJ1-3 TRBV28 CASRVGQPGNTIYF TGTGCCAGCAGGGTCGGCCAACCTGGAAACACCATATATTTT
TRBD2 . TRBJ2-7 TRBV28 CASSLSLAGGPGEQYF TGTGCCAGCAGTTTGTCACTAGCGGGAGGGCCGGGCGAGCAGTACTTC